This T cell receptor beta chain was recovered during a study of multiple sclerosis patients with progressive multifocal leukoencephalopathy. CDR3 length equals 13 residues. CDR1 and CDR2 from the germline V gene are MNHNS and SASEGT. V was trimmed by 6 bases and J by 3 bases, leaving 9 bases between them. This was a survey-level run. Libraries were prepared by immunoSEQ multiplex PCR; TCRdb keeps only in-frame clonotypes and omits some of them. This sample has tens of thousands of clones; 75% to 90% occur once, and the top ten carry roughly an eighth. The sample's time point: time of PML onset. This clone was detected once.

The clonotype originates from a woman under 40 with progressive multifocal leukoencephalopathy. Sample: PBMCs, taken from a patient treated with natalizumab. This rearrangement joins TRBV6-1 to TRBJ1-5; no clear D gene. CDR3 sequence reads: CASSPSHNQPQHF. The CDR3 region has the DNA TGTGCCAGCAGCCCCTCCCACAATCAGCCCCAGCATTTT.